The clone carrying this TCR beta chain was counted ten times or more. The antigen remains undetermined. This sample was included in a study of T cells after yellow fever vaccination. Study findings and constraints: At 95% to 97% for CD4 and around 91% for CD8, most primary-vaccination clones showed up again after the booster. Repertoires obtained by FACS sorting could include abundant clonotypes that entered as contaminants from the bulk population.

UMIs were added to TCR cDNA along with a universal primer site when it was made by 5'RACE template switching. TCRdb processed the 5' RACE reads anew with MiXCR; each CDR3 protein has one entry. The table lists a few hundred thousand distinct CDR3 sequences, around 3.6% of them singletons. The V segment lost 5 bases and the J segment 4 bases; nucleotides outside the gene matches: 4. Germline-derived CDR1 and CDR2 are DFQATT and SNEGSKA (reference sequence). The CDR3 consists of 13 residues. The chain couples TRBV20-1 to TRBJ2-5, with 10 bases fitting TRBD2. Sequenced material: PBMCs, taken on the day of the yellow fever booster vaccination. The TCR sequence derives from a man between 18 and 29 years old who received the YFV17D yellow fever vaccine. The CDR3 DNA follows: TGCAGTGCTCAGAGCGGGGGGGGAGAGACCCAGTACTTC. Encoded protein: CSAQSGGGETQYF.